The rows below give T cell receptor beta chains drawn from one sample of a study of T cell responses to AZD1222 COVID-19 vaccine. Data came from immunoSEQ multiplex PCR; TCRdb stores just in-frame clones and leaves some out. The sample lists about 75,000 clones; over 75% were seen once. The sample consisted of peripheral blood, taken 28 days after the second AZD1222 dose. These receptors all stem from an adult who received the AZD1222 COVID-19 vaccine. CDR3s include the opening cysteine and the closing phenylalanine or tryptophan. Fields, in order: D gene, V gene, clone size, J gene, CDR3 DNA, CDR3 protein. A D gene is named only where the DNA matches it firmly. Only some rows state a clone size, as once, few, many or a class for expanded clones.

D gene: -; V gene: TRBV7-3; clone size: -; J gene: TRBJ1-1; CDR3 DNA: TGTGCCAGCAGCCCGCGTCCTAACACTGAAGCTTTCTTT; CDR3 protein: CASSPRPNTEAFF
D gene: TRBD1; V gene: TRBV5-1; clone size: -; J gene: TRBJ1-1; CDR3 DNA: TGCGCCAGCAGCTTTGACAGGGTAGCAGAAGCTTTCTTT; CDR3 protein: CASSFDRVAEAFF
D gene: -; V gene: TRBV2; clone size: once; J gene: TRBJ1-2; CDR3 DNA: TGTGCCAGCAGCGACCCCCGGGACACTGGCTACACCTTC; CDR3 protein: CASSDPRDTGYTF
D gene: -; V gene: TRBV5-5; clone size: -; J gene: TRBJ2-7; CDR3 DNA: TGTGCCAGCAGCTTTTTGTTGGGGATCGCCTACGAGCAGTACTTC; CDR3 protein: CASSFLLGIAYEQYF
D gene: TRBD2; V gene: TRBV5-4; clone size: -; J gene: TRBJ2-3; CDR3 DNA: TGTGCCAGCAGCTATAGCGGGGGGGACACAGATACGCAGTATTTT; CDR3 protein: CASSYSGGDTDTQYF
D gene: -; V gene: TRBV19; clone size: -; J gene: TRBJ2-2; CDR3 DNA: TGTGCCAGTAGTTCTCCGTACACCGGGGAGCTGTTTTTT; CDR3 protein: CASSSPYTGELFF
D gene: TRBD1; V gene: TRBV10-3; clone size: -; J gene: TRBJ1-1; CDR3 DNA: TGTGCCGCCGGGACAGACCTCTTCACTGAAGCTTTCTTT; CDR3 protein: CAAGTDLFTEAFF
D gene: TRBD2; V gene: TRBV5-4; clone size: -; J gene: TRBJ2-1; CDR3 DNA: TGTGCCAGCAGTTTGAGCCCGGGAGGTGGGAATGAGCAGTTCTTC; CDR3 protein: CASSLSPGGGNEQFF
D gene: -; V gene: TRBV1; clone size: -; J gene: TRBJ1-6; CDR3 DNA: TGCACCAGCAGCCCAGGGCCCTATAATTCACCCCTCCACTTT; CDR3 protein: CTSSPGPYNSPLHF
D gene: TRBD1; V gene: TRBV19; clone size: -; J gene: TRBJ1-6; CDR3 DNA: TGTGCCAGTAGTTGGGACAGGAATGGGGGTTCACCCCTCCACTTT; CDR3 protein: CASSWDRNGGSPLHF
D gene: -; V gene: TRBV7-8; clone size: -; J gene: TRBJ2-3; CDR3 DNA: TGTGCCAGCAGCTTAGGCGGGGGCCCTACGCAGTATTTT; CDR3 protein: CASSLGGGPTQYF
D gene: -; V gene: TRBV18; clone size: -; J gene: TRBJ2-5; CDR3 DNA: TGTGCCAGCTCATACTTAGGGGAGACCCAGTACTTC; CDR3 protein: CASSYLGETQYF
D gene: -; V gene: TRBV28; clone size: -; J gene: TRBJ1-5; CDR3 DNA: TGTGCCAGCGGCTTAAGGGGACGGAGCAATCAGCCCCAGCATTTT; CDR3 protein: CASGLRGRSNQPQHF
D gene: TRBD1; V gene: TRBV5-6; clone size: -; J gene: TRBJ1-2; CDR3 DNA: TGTGCCAGCAGCCAAGGACAGGCCAGGGTTAATGGCTACACCTTC; CDR3 protein: CASSQGQARVNGYTF
D gene: TRBD1; V gene: TRBV11-2; clone size: -; J gene: TRBJ1-1; CDR3 DNA: TGTGCCAGCAGCTTTAAGGGGACAGGGACTGAAGCTTTCTTT; CDR3 protein: CASSFKGTGTEAFF
D gene: TRBD2; V gene: TRBV18; clone size: once; J gene: TRBJ2-6; CDR3 DNA: TGTGCCAGCTCGCCCAGACTAGCAGCCAACTCTGGGGCCAACGTCCTGACTTTC; CDR3 protein: CASSPRLAANSGANVLTF
D gene: -; V gene: TRBV28; clone size: -; J gene: TRBJ1-2; CDR3 DNA: TGTGCCAGCAGTTCCTCCGGGCAGAACTATGGCTACACCTTC; CDR3 protein: CASSSSGQNYGYTF
D gene: -; V gene: TRBV9; clone size: -; J gene: TRBJ2-3; CDR3 DNA: TGTGCCAGCAGCGTAGATTTAGACAGCACAGATACGCAGTATTTT; CDR3 protein: CASSVDLDSTDTQYF
D gene: -; V gene: TRBV11-2; clone size: -; J gene: TRBJ2-7; CDR3 DNA: TGTGCCAGCAGGTTCGCGGGGAGCGGCGAGCAGTACTTC; CDR3 protein: CASRFAGSGEQYF
D gene: TRBD1; V gene: TRBV30; clone size: -; J gene: TRBJ1-4; CDR3 DNA: TGTGCCTGGAGTAATCGGGACAGCCCGTATGAAAAACTGTTTTTT; CDR3 protein: CAWSNRDSPYEKLFF
D gene: -; V gene: TRBV4-1; clone size: -; J gene: TRBJ2-2; CDR3 DNA: TGCGCCAGCAGCCGGGGACGCGGGACGTCCTTTGGGAACACCGGGGAGCTGTTTTTT; CDR3 protein: CASSRGRGTSFGNTGELFF
D gene: -; V gene: TRBV28; clone size: -; J gene: TRBJ2-7; CDR3 DNA: TGTGCCAGCAGTTTTGCTCAGGGTTCCTCTGCTAGCGAGCAGTACTTC; CDR3 protein: CASSFAQGSSASEQYF
D gene: TRBD2; V gene: TRBV11-2; clone size: -; J gene: TRBJ2-1; CDR3 DNA: TGTGCCAGCAGCTTAGACAGGAGTAGCGGGGGGATCTACAATGAGCAGTTCTTC; CDR3 protein: CASSLDRSSGGIYNEQFF
D gene: -; V gene: TRBV9; clone size: once; J gene: TRBJ1-2; CDR3 DNA: TGTGCCAGCAGCAGACGAGATTATGGCTACACCTTC; CDR3 protein: CASSRRDYGYTF
D gene: -; V gene: TRBV6-5; clone size: -; J gene: TRBJ2-7; CDR3 DNA: TGTGCCAGCAGTCCACAGTACGAGCAGTACTTC; CDR3 protein: CASSPQYEQYF
D gene: -; V gene: TRBV5-4; clone size: -; J gene: TRBJ2-2; CDR3 DNA: TGTGCCAGCAGCTTGCATCCCCCGGCCACCGGGGAGCTGTTTTTT; CDR3 protein: CASSLHPPATGELFF
D gene: TRBD1; V gene: TRBV2; clone size: -; J gene: TRBJ1-1; CDR3 DNA: TGTGCCAGCAGTGATTCGGGACAGGTGAACACTGAAGCTTTCTTT; CDR3 protein: CASSDSGQVNTEAFF
D gene: -; V gene: TRBV7-8; clone size: -; J gene: TRBJ2-5; CDR3 DNA: TGTGCCAGCAGCAGAGCCGGGGGGCTGGGAGAGACCCAGTACTTC; CDR3 protein: CASSRAGGLGETQYF
D gene: -; V gene: TRBV6-2/TRBV6-3; clone size: -; J gene: TRBJ2-7; CDR3 DNA: TGTGCCAGCAGTTACGCCGACTGGGGGTCCTACGAGCAGTACTTC; CDR3 protein: CASSYADWGSYEQYF
D gene: -; V gene: TRBV6-5; clone size: -; J gene: TRBJ1-5; CDR3 DNA: TGTGCCAGCAGTTACCCGGGACAAGGGAATCAGCCCCAGCATTTT; CDR3 protein: CASSYPGQGNQPQHF
D gene: -; V gene: TRBV27; clone size: -; J gene: TRBJ1-6; CDR3 DNA: TGTGCCAGCAGGGGGAGCCTCAGACAGTATAATTCACCCCTCCACTTT; CDR3 protein: CASRGSLRQYNSPLHF
D gene: TRBD1; V gene: TRBV6-1; clone size: -; J gene: TRBJ2-1; CDR3 DNA: TGTGCCAGCAGTGAAGTTGCCGGACAGGGGGTAGGCGAGCAGTTCTTC; CDR3 protein: CASSEVAGQGVGEQFF
D gene: -; V gene: TRBV2; clone size: -; J gene: TRBJ1-5; CDR3 DNA: TGTGCCAGCCTACGGGACAGCAATCAGCCCCAGCATTTT; CDR3 protein: CASLRDSNQPQHF
D gene: TRBD1; V gene: TRBV2; clone size: -; J gene: TRBJ2-7; CDR3 DNA: TGTGCCAGCAGACGGGACAGGTCATCCTACGAGCAGTACTTC; CDR3 protein: CASRRDRSSYEQYF
D gene: TRBD1; V gene: TRBV7-2; clone size: -; J gene: TRBJ2-7; CDR3 DNA: TGTGCCAGCAGCTTAGAGGTCGGGAGGATAGGACAGGGGGACTACGAGCAGTACTTC; CDR3 protein: CASSLEVGRIGQGDYEQYF
D gene: -; V gene: TRBV7-9; clone size: -; J gene: TRBJ1-1; CDR3 DNA: TGTGCCAGCAACCTTGGGGCGGGGACCAACACTGAAGCTTTCTTT; CDR3 protein: CASNLGAGTNTEAFF
D gene: -; V gene: TRBV5-4; clone size: -; J gene: TRBJ1-2; CDR3 DNA: TGTGCCAGCAGCTTGAAAGGGGTCAGAGGCTACACCTTC; CDR3 protein: CASSLKGVRGYTF
D gene: -; V gene: TRBV7-2; clone size: -; J gene: TRBJ1-4; CDR3 DNA: TGTGCCAGCAGCTTAAGCAGTACTAATGAAAAACTGTTTTTT; CDR3 protein: CASSLSSTNEKLFF
D gene: -; V gene: TRBV4-2; clone size: -; J gene: TRBJ2-7; CDR3 DNA: TGTGCCAGCAGCGTAAGCGGGCACGGCCGCGAGCAGTACTTC; CDR3 protein: CASSVSGHGREQYF
D gene: TRBD1; V gene: TRBV5-4; clone size: -; J gene: TRBJ2-7; CDR3 DNA: TGTGCCAGCAGCTCCCAAACAGGGGGGCTTCAATACGAGCAGTACTTC; CDR3 protein: CASSSQTGGLQYEQYF
D gene: TRBD2; V gene: TRBV7-2; clone size: -; J gene: TRBJ2-5; CDR3 DNA: TGTGCCAGCAGTAGCGGGGCAAATCAAGAGACCCAGTACTTC; CDR3 protein: CASSSGANQETQYF
D gene: TRBD1; V gene: TRBV3-1/TRBV3-2; clone size: -; J gene: TRBJ2-2; CDR3 DNA: TGTGCCAGCAGCCGGGACAGCGCGAACACCGGGGAGCTGTTTTTT; CDR3 protein: CASSRDSANTGELFF
D gene: -; V gene: TRBV14; clone size: -; J gene: TRBJ1-2; CDR3 DNA: TGTGCCAGCAGCCAAGATGGTAGGGGGGATGGCTACACCTTC; CDR3 protein: CASSQDGRGDGYTF
D gene: -; V gene: TRBV3-1/TRBV3-2; clone size: once; J gene: TRBJ2-2; CDR3 DNA: TGTGCCAGCAGCCAATGGGACTCGACAAGCACCGGGGAGCTGTTTTTT; CDR3 protein: CASSQWDSTSTGELFF
D gene: -; V gene: TRBV5-8; clone size: once; J gene: TRBJ2-3; CDR3 DNA: TGTGCCAGCAGCTTGAGTACGCAGTATTTT; CDR3 protein: CASSLSTQYF
D gene: -; V gene: TRBV12-3/TRBV12-4; clone size: -; J gene: TRBJ1-2; CDR3 DNA: TGTGCCAGCAGTTTAACAGTAATAGACGCCTTCACCTTC; CDR3 protein: CASSLTVIDAFTF
D gene: -; V gene: TRBV6-5; clone size: -; J gene: TRBJ1-5; CDR3 DNA: TGTGCCAGCGGTCCTTATGAGAATCAGCCCCAGCATTTT; CDR3 protein: CASGPYENQPQHF
D gene: -; V gene: TRBV3-1/TRBV3-2; clone size: -; J gene: TRBJ2-5; CDR3 DNA: TGTGCCAGCAGCTTCGGACACGTCGGGGAGACCCAGTACTTC; CDR3 protein: CASSFGHVGETQYF
D gene: -; V gene: TRBV30; clone size: -; J gene: TRBJ2-1; CDR3 DNA: TGTGCCTGGAGTGTAGGGCAGCCCTACAATGAGCAGTTCTTC; CDR3 protein: CAWSVGQPYNEQFF
D gene: -; V gene: TRBV3-1/TRBV3-2; clone size: -; J gene: TRBJ1-2; CDR3 DNA: TGTGCCAGCACCGTAATGGGGGGACGTCCGGGCTATGGCTACACCTTC; CDR3 protein: CASTVMGGRPGYGYTF
D gene: -; V gene: TRBV20-1; clone size: once; J gene: TRBJ2-7; CDR3 DNA: TGCAGTGTTCCCACGGGGAGAGAGCAGTACTTC; CDR3 protein: CSVPTGREQYF
D gene: -; V gene: TRBV27; clone size: -; J gene: TRBJ1-1; CDR3 DNA: TGTGCCAGCAGTGATCAGAGTCTGAGGGGGAACACTGAAGCTTTCTTT; CDR3 protein: CASSDQSLRGNTEAFF
D gene: -; V gene: TRBV6-1; clone size: -; J gene: TRBJ1-5; CDR3 DNA: TGTGCCAGCAGTGAGGGCAGCCGAGGTAATCAGCCCCAGCATTTT; CDR3 protein: CASSEGSRGNQPQHF
D gene: -; V gene: TRBV4-3; clone size: -; J gene: TRBJ2-7; CDR3 DNA: TGCGCCAGCAGCCAAGATAGGGGGACACAGTACTTC; CDR3 protein: CASSQDRGTQYF
D gene: -; V gene: TRBV3-1/TRBV3-2; clone size: -; J gene: TRBJ2-7; CDR3 DNA: TGTGCCAGCAGCCAAGATGGTCAGCTCGAGCAGTACTTC; CDR3 protein: CASSQDGQLEQYF
D gene: -; V gene: TRBV7-2; clone size: -; J gene: TRBJ1-4; CDR3 DNA: TGTGCCAGCAGCTTTCGGGGGGCGACTAATGAAAAACTGTTTTTT; CDR3 protein: CASSFRGATNEKLFF
D gene: -; V gene: TRBV5-8; clone size: -; J gene: TRBJ1-3; CDR3 DNA: TGTGCCAGCAGCTACCTAGACAGCCGCTCTGGAAACACCATATATTTT; CDR3 protein: CASSYLDSRSGNTIYF
D gene: -; V gene: TRBV7-9; clone size: -; J gene: TRBJ1-5; CDR3 DNA: TGTGCCAGCAGCTTAGAGGGGTATCAGCCCCAGCATTTT; CDR3 protein: CASSLEGYQPQHF